The subject of this entry is one T cell receptor (beta chain). The length of the CDR3 is 13 residues. Germline V gene data show CDR1 as SGHTA and CDR2 as FQGNSA. V was clipped by 3 bases and J by 3 bases, with 8 bases between them. This sample is drawn from a study of T cell clones after liver transplantation. The repertoire was sequenced with immunoSEQ multiplex PCR; TCRdb's copy has only in-frame clones and lacks some. The sample has over 70,000 clones; 80% are singletons. The origin of this receptor is a human patient who received a liver transplant. Some T cells may be provided by the graft donor. The sample here was CD4+ T cells from blood, taken 12 months after liver transplant. The chain is built from TRBV7-2 and TRBJ1-2; possible D gene TRBD1, 6 bases. The CDR3: CASSFRGDYGYTF. CDR3 bases: TGTGCCAGCAGCTTCAGGGGCGACTATGGCTACACCTTC.